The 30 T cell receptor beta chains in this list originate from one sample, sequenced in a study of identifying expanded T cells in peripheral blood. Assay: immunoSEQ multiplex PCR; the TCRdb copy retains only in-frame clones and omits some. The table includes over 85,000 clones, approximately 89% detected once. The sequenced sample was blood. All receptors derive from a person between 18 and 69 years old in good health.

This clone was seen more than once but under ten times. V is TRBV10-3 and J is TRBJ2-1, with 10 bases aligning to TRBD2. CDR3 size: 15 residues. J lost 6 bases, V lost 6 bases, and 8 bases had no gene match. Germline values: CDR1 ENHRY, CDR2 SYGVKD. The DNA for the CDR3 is TGTGCCATCAGCGGGGGAAGCGGGAGGGGCAATGAGCAGTTCTTC. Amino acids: CAISGGSGRGNEQFF.

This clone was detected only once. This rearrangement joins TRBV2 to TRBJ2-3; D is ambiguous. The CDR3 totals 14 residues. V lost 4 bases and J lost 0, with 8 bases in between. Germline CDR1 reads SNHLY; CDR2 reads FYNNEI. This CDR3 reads CASSASSSTDTQYF. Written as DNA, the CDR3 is TGTGCCAGCAGTGCCAGCAGTAGCACAGATACGCAGTATTTT.

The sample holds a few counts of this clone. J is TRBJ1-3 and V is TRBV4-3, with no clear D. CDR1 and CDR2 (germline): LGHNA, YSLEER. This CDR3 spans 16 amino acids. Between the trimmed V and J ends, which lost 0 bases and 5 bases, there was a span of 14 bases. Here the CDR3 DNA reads TGCGCCAGCAGCCAAGATTTGGGGTTTGTTAGAAACACCATATATTTT. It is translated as CASSQDLGFVRNTIYF.

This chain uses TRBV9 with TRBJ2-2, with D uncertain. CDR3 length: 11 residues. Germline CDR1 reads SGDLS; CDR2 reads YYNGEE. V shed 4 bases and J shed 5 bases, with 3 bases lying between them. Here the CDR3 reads CASSLTGELFF. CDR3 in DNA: TGTGCCAGCAGCCTGACCGGGGAGCTGTTTTTT.

The CDR3 loop is CASSPEGGIANYGYTF. The CDR3 nucleotides are TGCGCCAGCAGCCCGGAGGGGGGGATAGCTAACTATGGCTACACCTTC. The chain combines TRBV5-1 with TRBJ1-2; D is perhaps TRBD1 (6 bases). Trimming took off 4 bases at V and 0 bases at J, with 16 bases between the two ends. The CDR3 consists of 16 residues. Germline CDR1 reads SGHRS; CDR2 reads YFSETQ.

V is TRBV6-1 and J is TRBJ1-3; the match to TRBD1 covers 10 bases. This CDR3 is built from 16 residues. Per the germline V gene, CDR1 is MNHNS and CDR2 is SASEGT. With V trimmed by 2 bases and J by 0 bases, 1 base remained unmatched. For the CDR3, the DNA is TGTGCCAGCAGTGAACGACAGGGGGCCTCTGGAAACACCATATATTTT. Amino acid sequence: CASSERQGASGNTIYF.

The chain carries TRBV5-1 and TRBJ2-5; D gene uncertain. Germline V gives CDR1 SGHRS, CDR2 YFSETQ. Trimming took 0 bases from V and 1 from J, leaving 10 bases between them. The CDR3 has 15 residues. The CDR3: CASSLGQTSQETQYF. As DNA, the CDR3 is TGCGCCAGCAGCTTGGGTCAGACTTCCCAAGAGACCCAGTACTTC.

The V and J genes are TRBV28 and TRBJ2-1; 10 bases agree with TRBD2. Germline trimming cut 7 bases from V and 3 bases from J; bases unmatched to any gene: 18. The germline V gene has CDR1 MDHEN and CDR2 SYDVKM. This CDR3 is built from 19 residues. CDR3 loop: CASTPPGLATYLNYNEQFF. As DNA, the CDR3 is TGTGCCAGCACCCCACCGGGACTAGCGACCTATCTCAACTACAATGAGCAGTTCTTC.

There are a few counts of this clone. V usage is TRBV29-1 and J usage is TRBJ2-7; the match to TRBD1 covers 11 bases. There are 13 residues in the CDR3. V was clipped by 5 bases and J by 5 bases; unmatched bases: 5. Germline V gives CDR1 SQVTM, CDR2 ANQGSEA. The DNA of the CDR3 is TGCAGCGTTAAGGACAGGGGGCCCCACGAGCAGTACTTC. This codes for CSVKDRGPHEQYF.

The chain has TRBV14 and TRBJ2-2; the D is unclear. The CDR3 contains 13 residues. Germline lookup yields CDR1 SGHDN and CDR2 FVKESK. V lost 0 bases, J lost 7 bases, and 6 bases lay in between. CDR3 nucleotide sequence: TGTGCCAGCAGCCAAGATCAGGTCGGGGAGCTGTTTTTT. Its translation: CASSQDQVGELFF.

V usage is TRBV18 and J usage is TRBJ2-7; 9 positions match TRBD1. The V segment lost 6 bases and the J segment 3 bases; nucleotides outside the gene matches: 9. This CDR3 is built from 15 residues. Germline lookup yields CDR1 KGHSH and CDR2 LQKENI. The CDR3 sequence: CASSPRDRALYEQYF. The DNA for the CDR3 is TGTGCCAGCTCTCCTAGGGACAGGGCCCTCTACGAGCAGTACTTC. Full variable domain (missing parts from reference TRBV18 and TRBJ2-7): NAGVMQNPRHLVRRRGQEARLRCSPMKGHSHVYWYRQLPEEGLKFMVYLQKENIIDESGMPKERFSAEFPKEGPSILRIQQVVRGDSAAYFCASSPRDRALYEQYFGPGTRLTVT.

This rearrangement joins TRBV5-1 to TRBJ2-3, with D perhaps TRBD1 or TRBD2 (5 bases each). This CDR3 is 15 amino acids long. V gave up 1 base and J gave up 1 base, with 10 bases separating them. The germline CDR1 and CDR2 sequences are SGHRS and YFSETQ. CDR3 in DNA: TGCGCCAGCAGCTTGAACGGGGCTGGCACAGATACGCAGTATTTT. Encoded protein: CASSLNGAGTDTQYF.

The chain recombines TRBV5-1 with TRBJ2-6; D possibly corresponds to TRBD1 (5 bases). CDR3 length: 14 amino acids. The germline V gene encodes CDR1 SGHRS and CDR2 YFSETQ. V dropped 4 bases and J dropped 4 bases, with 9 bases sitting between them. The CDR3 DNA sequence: TGCGCCAGCAGCCAGGGCTTCGGGGCCAACGTCCTGACTTTC. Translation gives CASSQGFGANVLTF.

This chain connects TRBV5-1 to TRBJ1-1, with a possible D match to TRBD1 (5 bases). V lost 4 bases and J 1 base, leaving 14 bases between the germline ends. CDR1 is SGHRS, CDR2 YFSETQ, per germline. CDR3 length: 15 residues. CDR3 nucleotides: TGCGCCAGCAGCGCCCGAGGGGCGGAGAACACTGAAGCTTTCTTT. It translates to CASSARGAENTEAFF.

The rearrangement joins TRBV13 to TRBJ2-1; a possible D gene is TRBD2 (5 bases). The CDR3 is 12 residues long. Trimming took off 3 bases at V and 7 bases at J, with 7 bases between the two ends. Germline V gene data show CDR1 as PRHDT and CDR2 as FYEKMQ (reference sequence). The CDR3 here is CASSLTTNEQFF. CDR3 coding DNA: TGTGCCAGCAGCTTGACTACGAATGAGCAGTTCTTC.

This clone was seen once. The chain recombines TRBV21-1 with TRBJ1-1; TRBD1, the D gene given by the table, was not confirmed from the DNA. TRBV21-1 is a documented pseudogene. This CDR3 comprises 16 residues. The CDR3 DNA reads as TGTGCCAGCAGCAAGCGAGCAGGGGGCAGGAACACTGAAGCTTTCTTT. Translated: CASSKRAGGRNTEAFF.

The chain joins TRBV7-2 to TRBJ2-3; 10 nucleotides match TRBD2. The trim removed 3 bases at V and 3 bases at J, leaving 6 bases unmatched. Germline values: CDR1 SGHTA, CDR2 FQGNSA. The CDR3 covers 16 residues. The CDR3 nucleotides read TGTGCCAGCAGCTTCCTTAGCGGGGGGCGGACAGATACGCAGTATTTT. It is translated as CASSFLSGGRTDTQYF.

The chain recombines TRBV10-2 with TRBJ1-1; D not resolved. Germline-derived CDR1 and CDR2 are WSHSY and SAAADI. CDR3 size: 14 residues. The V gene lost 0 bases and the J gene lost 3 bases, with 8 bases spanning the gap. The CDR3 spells CASSESGRDTEAFF. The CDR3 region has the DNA TGCGCCAGCAGTGAGTCAGGGAGGGACACTGAAGCTTTCTTT.

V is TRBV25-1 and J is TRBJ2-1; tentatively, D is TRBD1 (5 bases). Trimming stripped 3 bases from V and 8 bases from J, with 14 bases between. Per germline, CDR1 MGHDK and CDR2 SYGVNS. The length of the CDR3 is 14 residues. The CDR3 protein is CASSDPDRSHEQFF. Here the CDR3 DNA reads TGTGCCAGCAGTGACCCCGACAGAAGTCATGAGCAGTTCTTC.

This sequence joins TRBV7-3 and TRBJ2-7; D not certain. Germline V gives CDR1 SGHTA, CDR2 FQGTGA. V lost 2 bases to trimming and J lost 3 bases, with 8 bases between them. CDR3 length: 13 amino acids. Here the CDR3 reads CASSLAPNYEQYF. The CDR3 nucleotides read TGTGCCAGCAGCTTAGCTCCCAACTACGAGCAGTACTTC.

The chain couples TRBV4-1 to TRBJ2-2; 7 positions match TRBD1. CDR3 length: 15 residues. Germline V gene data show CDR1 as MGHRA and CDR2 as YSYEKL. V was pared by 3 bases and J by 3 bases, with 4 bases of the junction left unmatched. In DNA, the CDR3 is TGCGCCAGCAGCCACCGGGACAGAGACACCGGGGAGCTGTTTTTT. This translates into CASSHRDRDTGELFF.

The CDR3 loop reads CASSPGGGQETQYF. In DNA, the CDR3 is TGTGCCAGCAGCCCGGGCGGGGGCCAAGAGACCCAGTACTTC. This rearrangement joins TRBV7-2 to TRBJ2-5; TRBD2 matches at 7 bases. The CDR3 sequence is 14 residues long. V lost 5 bases to trimming and J lost 1 base; unmatched junction nucleotides: 4. Germline CDR1 is SGHTA and CDR2 is FQGNSA.

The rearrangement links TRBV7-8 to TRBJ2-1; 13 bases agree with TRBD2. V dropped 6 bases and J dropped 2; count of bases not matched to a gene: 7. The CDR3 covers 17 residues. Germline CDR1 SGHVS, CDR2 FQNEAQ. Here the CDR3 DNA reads TGTGCCAGCAGGTATCGACTAGCGGGAGGCACCTACAATGAGCAGTTCTTC. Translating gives CASRYRLAGGTYNEQFF.

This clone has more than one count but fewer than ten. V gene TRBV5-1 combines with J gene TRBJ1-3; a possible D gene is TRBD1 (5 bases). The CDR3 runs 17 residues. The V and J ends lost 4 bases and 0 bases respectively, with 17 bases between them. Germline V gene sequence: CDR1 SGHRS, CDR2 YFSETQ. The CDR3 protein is CASSIRDGVSSGNTIYF. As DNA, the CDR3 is TGCGCCAGCAGCATCCGGGACGGAGTAAGCTCTGGAAACACCATATATTTT.

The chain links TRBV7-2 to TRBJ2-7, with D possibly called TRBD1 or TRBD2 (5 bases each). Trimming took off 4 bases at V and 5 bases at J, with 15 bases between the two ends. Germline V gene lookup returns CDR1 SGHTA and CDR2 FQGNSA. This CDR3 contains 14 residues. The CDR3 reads CASSWGPPRNEQYF. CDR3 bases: TGTGCCAGCAGCTGGGGACCCCCTCGGAACGAGCAGTACTTC.

The CDR3 reads CAVRGTGELFF. CDR3 bases: TGTGCCGTCCGGGGGACCGGGGAGCTGTTTTTT. The chain uses TRBV28 and TRBJ2-2; possibly TRBD2 for D (6 bases). Germline CDR1 MDHEN, CDR2 SYDVKM. The CDR3 is made up of 11 amino acids. V lost 11 bases and J 5 bases, leaving 9 bases between the germline ends. The full variable domain, with the rest looked up from reference TRBV28 and TRBJ2-2, is DVKVTQSSRYLVKRTGEKVFLECVQDMDHENMFWYRQDPGLGLRLIYFSYDVKMKEKGDIPEGYSVSREKKERFSLILESASTNQTSMYLCAVRGTGELFFGEGSRLTVL.

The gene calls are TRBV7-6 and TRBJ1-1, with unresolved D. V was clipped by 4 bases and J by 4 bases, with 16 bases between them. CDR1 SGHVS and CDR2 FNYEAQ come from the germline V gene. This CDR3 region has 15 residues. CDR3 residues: CASSSRMSEGTEAFF. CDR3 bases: TGTGCCAGCAGCTCCCGGATGAGCGAGGGCACTGAAGCTTTCTTT. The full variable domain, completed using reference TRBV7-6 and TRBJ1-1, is GAGVSQSPRYKVTKRGQDVALRCDPISGHVSLYWYRQALGQGPEFLTYFNYEAQQDKSGLPNDRFSAERPEGSISTLTIQRTEQRDSAMYRCASSSRMSEGTEAFFGQGTRLTVV.

CDR3: CASRRGTEAFF. CDR3 DNA sequence: TGTGCCAGCCGACGGGGCACTGAAGCTTTCTTT. This rearrangement joins TRBV2 to TRBJ1-1; the D is unclear. Trimming took 8 bases from V and 4 from J, leaving 8 bases between them. Germline V gives CDR1 SNHLY, CDR2 FYNNEI. The CDR3 sequence is 11 residues long.

CDR3 nucleotides: TGTGCCAGCAGCGCGGAAATAGCCAAAAACATTCAGTACTTC. This encodes CASSAEIAKNIQYF. The rearrangement joins TRBV7-2 to TRBJ2-4, with no clear D. Germline V CDR1 and CDR2: SGHTA, FQGNSA. This CDR3 is built from 14 residues. Trimming took 5 bases from V and 0 from J, leaving 8 bases between them.

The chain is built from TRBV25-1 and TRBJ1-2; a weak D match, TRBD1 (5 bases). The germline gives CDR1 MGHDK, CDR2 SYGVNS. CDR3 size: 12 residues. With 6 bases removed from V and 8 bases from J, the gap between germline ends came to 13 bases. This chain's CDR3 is CASREDSGGYTF. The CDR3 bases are TGTGCCAGCAGGGAAGACAGTGGCGGCTACACCTTC.